This T cell receptor (beta chain) derives from a study of blood T cell repertoires in COVID-19. In the study overall: Material from acute and convalescent COVID-19 was sourced from the United States, Italy and Spain.

Followed over time, Seattle patients had been enrolled while infection was active. This CDR3 is built from 18 residues. Germline CDR1 and CDR2: KGHDR and SFDVKD. V was trimmed by 1 base and J by 2 bases, leaving 20 bases between them. Per the original data handling: Amplification of reference gene primers was used by the study to estimate nucleated cell counts. Profiling relied on immunoSEQ multiplex PCR, and the TCRdb table lists in-frame clones only, not all of them. From that table come the V and J calls and clone size; the DNA was used to work out D and trimming. Seen here are fewer than 600,000 clones, roughly 89% observed once, and the top ten hold around 0.92%.

The TCR comes from a man younger than 35 with COVID-19, enrolled during active disease. This chain connects TRBV24-1 to TRBJ2-7; maybe TRBD1 (6 bases). Sequenced material: peripheral blood. The CDR3 nucleotides read TGTGCCACCAGTGATTTTGTCCCCGGACAGTCCAGCGCCTACGAGCAGTACTTC. This encodes CATSDFVPGQSSAYEQYF.